The entry that follows covers one T cell receptor beta chain sequence. Its antigen is not identified. These data belong to a study of T cell responses to AZD1222 COVID-19 vaccine. Study results and limitations: Repertoire samples came only from after the peak T cell response.

CDR3 length: 11 residues. Trimming took 5 bases from V and 8 from J, leaving 4 bases between them. From germline, CDR1 is LNHDA and CDR2 SQIVND (reference sequence). TCRdb's copy holds only in-frame clones and misses some; the assay was immunoSEQ multiplex PCR. This table has 140,000 or so clones, 88% appearing once. This sequence was found in an adult who received the MenACWY meningococcal vaccine as a control. V and J are TRBV19 and TRBJ1-6; no reliable D call. The sample was peripheral blood, taken 28 days after the second dose of the MenACWY control vaccine. CDR3 sequence: CASSGDSPLHF. CDR3 bases: TGTGCCAGTAGTGGGGATTCACCCCTCCACTTT.